Listed below are T cell receptor beta chains from one sample, sequenced in a study of T cells after yellow fever vaccination. One entry per CDR3 protein, called by TCRdb with MiXCR from the 5' RACE reads. The sample has some 670,000 distinct CDR3 sequences; 9% to 15% are singletons. The sequencing used PBMCs, collected on the day of the yellow fever booster vaccination. The receptor set was obtained from a man aged 25-45 years who received the YFV17D yellow fever vaccine. The CDR3 runs from the conserved cysteine through the conserved F or W. D genes are given only for firm matches. Clone size is stated in some rows and not others, as once, few, many or a class when expanded.

clone_size,d_call,j_call,v_call,cdr3_nt,cdr3_aa
few,NA,TRBJ2-5,TRBV12-3/TRBV12-4,TGTGCCAGCAGTCCAACTAGTCCGAAAGAGACCCAGTACTTC,CASSPTSPKETQYF
NA,NA,TRBJ2-1,TRBV7-2,TGTGCCAGCAGCTTTGGTCTTCAGTTAAATGAGCAGTTCTTC,CASSFGLQLNEQFF
NA,NA,TRBJ2-1,TRBV7-2,TGTGCCAGCAGAGGGGGGATTGAGCAGTTCTTC,CASRGGIEQFF
few,TRBD1,TRBJ1-2,TRBV5-6,TGTGCCAGCAGCTTGGTGCAGGGGGATGCCGGCTACACCTTC,CASSLVQGDAGYTF
few,TRBD2,TRBJ2-7,TRBV6-2/TRBV6-3,TGTGCCAGCAGTTCTATCCGGACTAGCCTTAAAGACGAGCAGTACTTC,CASSSIRTSLKDEQYF
few,NA,TRBJ2-2,TRBV6-2/TRBV6-3,TGTGCCAGCAATCCCCCGCAGGCGGGCGGGGAGCTGTTTTTT,CASNPPQAGGELFF
NA,NA,TRBJ2-7,TRBV12-3/TRBV12-4,TGTGCCAGCAGTTTAACGGGAGTCTCCGAGCAGTACTTC,CASSLTGVSEQYF
few,NA,TRBJ2-1,TRBV7-2,TGTGCCAGCAGCTCTGGGGTACAGCCGAATGAGCAGTTCTTC,CASSSGVQPNEQFF
NA,TRBD1,TRBJ2-4,TRBV7-2,TGTGCCAGCAGCCCGGGACAGAGAAACATTCAGTACTTC,CASSPGQRNIQYF
many,NA,TRBJ2-5,TRBV5-6,TGTGCCAGCAGCCCAACCTTGCGGGGTGGACAAGAGACCCAGTACTTC,CASSPTLRGGQETQYF
NA,NA,TRBJ2-7,TRBV3-1,TGTGCCAGCAGCCAATGGCTGGAGGGGCCCTACTACGAGCAGTACTTC,CASSQWLEGPYYEQYF
NA,TRBD1,TRBJ2-4,TRBV20-1,TGCAGTGCTGCAAGGGGACAGGGAAACATTCAGTACTTC,CSAARGQGNIQYF
NA,NA,TRBJ2-1,TRBV18,TGTGCCAGCTCACCTAAGGTTGAGCAGTTCTTC,CASSPKVEQFF
few,NA,TRBJ1-1,TRBV7-9,TGTGCCAGCAGCTTAGGAGCTTTCTTT,CASSLGAFF
few,NA,TRBJ2-3,TRBV25-1,TGTGCCAGCAGGACAGGGCGGAGGGGAACAGATACGCAGTATTTT,CASRTGRRGTDTQYF
few,NA,TRBJ2-6,TRBV6-1,TGTGCCAGCACCAAAATCTCTGGGGCCAACGTCCTGACTTTC,CASTKISGANVLTF
NA,TRBD2,TRBJ2-1,TRBV7-9,TGTGCCAGCAGCCTCGATAGCGGGAGGCCGAATGAGCAGTTCTTC,CASSLDSGRPNEQFF
NA,NA,TRBJ2-2,TRBV28,TGTGCCAGCAGGCTAGGGGGGCGCACCGGGGAGCTGTTTTTT,CASRLGGRTGELFF
few,TRBD1,TRBJ1-6,TRBV14,TGTGCCAGCAGCCAAGTCGAAGGGGGCCCCCTCCACTTT,CASSQVEGGPLHF
NA,NA,TRBJ2-3,TRBV30,TGTGCCTGGGGGGGGCTAGCCGCAGATACGCAGTATTTT,CAWGGLAADTQYF
few,TRBD2,TRBJ2-3,TRBV4-3,TGCGCCAGCAGCCAGTCTCCTATTCTCAGCGGGAGTATCACAGATACGCAGTATTTT,CASSQSPILSGSITDTQYF
few,NA,TRBJ2-2,TRBV7-6,TGTGCCAGCAGCTCGCAGACTACCGGGGAGCTGTTTTTT,CASSSQTTGELFF
NA,NA,TRBJ2-1,TRBV20-1,TGCAGTGCTATACGCTCTAGGCCGGGCTCCTACAATGAGCAGTTCTTC,CSAIRSRPGSYNEQFF
NA,TRBD2,TRBJ2-3,TRBV5-1,TGCGCCAGCAGCCCGTCGGGTAGCGGGATTACAGATACGCAGTATTTT,CASSPSGSGITDTQYF
few,TRBD2,TRBJ2-1,TRBV7-3,TGTGCCAGCAGAAGTAGCGGGAGCAATGAGCAGTTCTTC,CASRSSGSNEQFF
few,NA,TRBJ1-5,TRBV15,TGTGCCACCAGCAGAGCAGGGTTCGGTCAGCCCCAGCATTTT,CATSRAGFGQPQHF
few,NA,TRBJ2-2,TRBV4-3,TGCGCCAGCAGCCAAGAATCCTGGGGCACCGGGGAGCTGTTTTTT,CASSQESWGTGELFF
NA,NA,TRBJ2-5,TRBV11-1,TGTGCCAGCAGCTTAGCGGAGGAGGCGGGAAGACACCAAGAGACCCAGTACTTC,CASSLAEEAGRHQETQYF
NA,NA,TRBJ2-4,TRBV7-2,TGTGCCAGCAGCTTAGGACCGCAAATAGTCAAAAACATTCAGTACTTC,CASSLGPQIVKNIQYF
few,NA,TRBJ2-7,TRBV20-1,TGCAGTGCTAGAGTAGGACGCACTTACGAGCAGTACTTC,CSARVGRTYEQYF
few,NA,TRBJ2-3,TRBV5-4,TGTGCCAGCACGGGCGGCACAGATACGCAGTATTTT,CASTGGTDTQYF
many,NA,TRBJ2-1,TRBV21-1,TGTGCCAGCAGCAAAGAGTGGACTAGCGGGTCGTACAATGAGCAGTTCTTC,CASSKEWTSGSYNEQFF
few,NA,TRBJ2-7,TRBV2,TGTGCCAGCAAGGTGGGCGGCCCAACCTACGAGCAGTACTTC,CASKVGGPTYEQYF
few,TRBD2,TRBJ2-1,TRBV24-1,TGTGCCACCAGTGAGGGACTAGCGGGAGATGAGTATGAGCAGTTCTTC,CATSEGLAGDEYEQFF
NA,TRBD1,TRBJ2-2,TRBV12-5,TGTGCTAGTAATAGGGGGCCCAACACCGGGGAGCTGTTTTTT,CASNRGPNTGELFF
NA,NA,TRBJ2-7,TRBV18,TGTGCCAGCTCACTGAGGGAAGCGGACGAGCAGTACTTC,CASSLREADEQYF
NA,TRBD1,TRBJ1-5,TRBV20-1,TGCAGTGCTATCCCCTTGGACAGGTTGAGCAATCAGCCCCAGCATTTT,CSAIPLDRLSNQPQHF
many,NA,TRBJ1-1,TRBV20-1,TGCAGTGCCCAAGGGGGGGGTGGGAACACTGAAGCTTTCTTT,CSAQGGGGNTEAFF
few,NA,TRBJ2-3,TRBV6-5,TGTGCCAGCAGTTATAGAGGAGTCGGTGCAGATACGCAGTATTTT,CASSYRGVGADTQYF
NA,NA,TRBJ1-1,TRBV29-1,TGCAGCGTGAAGGCAACCTCTCGCTCGGACACTGAAGCTTTCTTT,CSVKATSRSDTEAFF
many,NA,TRBJ2-1,TRBV7-9,TGTGCCAGCAGCTTAATCGCACTTAAGGAGCAGTTCTTC,CASSLIALKEQFF
few,NA,TRBJ2-2,TRBV4-3,TGCGCCAGCAGCCAATACGGGCCCGGGGAGCTGTTTTTT,CASSQYGPGELFF
NA,TRBD2,TRBJ2-1,TRBV20-1,TGCAGTCCCTCCCCGGCTAGCGGGACCTACAATGAGCAGTTCTTC,CSPSPASGTYNEQFF
few,NA,TRBJ2-1,TRBV5-1,TGCGCCAGCAGCATAGGGGATGAGCAGTTCTTC,CASSIGDEQFF
NA,TRBD2,TRBJ2-7,TRBV11-1,TGTGCCAGCAGTCCTCAGGTTCTCGGGACTAGCGGGAGGCAGGACGAGCAGTACTTC,CASSPQVLGTSGRQDEQYF
NA,TRBD2,TRBJ2-3,TRBV11-2,TGTGCCAGCAGCTTAGTACGGCTAGCGGGGCTTAGCGCAGATACGCAGTATTTT,CASSLVRLAGLSADTQYF
few,TRBD1,TRBJ2-7,TRBV5-6,TGTGCCAGCAGCCCCTCGACAGGGGCAATAAGCTCCTACGAGCAGTACTTC,CASSPSTGAISSYEQYF
NA,NA,TRBJ2-3,TRBV30,TGTGCCTGGAGCCGGGATAGCACAGATACGCAGTATTTT,CAWSRDSTDTQYF
NA,NA,TRBJ2-5,TRBV10-3,TGTGCCATCAGAGGGGGGGGAGAGGAGACCCAGTACTTC,CAIRGGGEETQYF
few,TRBD1,TRBJ2-7,TRBV27,TGTGCCAGCAGTCGACAGGGCCTCTACGAGCAGTACTTC,CASSRQGLYEQYF
many,NA,TRBJ2-6,TRBV12-3/TRBV12-4,TGTGCCAGCAGAACAGGGTCCGGGGCCAACGTCCTGACTTTC,CASRTGSGANVLTF
NA,NA,TRBJ2-7,TRBV29-1,TGCAGCGGGAGGGGCGGGCAGGACTTAAACGAGCAGTACTTC,CSGRGGQDLNEQYF
many,TRBD2,TRBJ2-7,TRBV18,TGTGCTAGCAGCCCCCCGGGGGGCGAGCAGTACTTC,CASSPPGGEQYF
NA,NA,TRBJ2-1,TRBV19,TGTGCCAGTAGTATAGGCGGGATCTACAATGAGCAGTTCTTC,CASSIGGIYNEQFF
NA,NA,TRBJ2-1,TRBV10-3,TGTGCCATCAGTGAGTCTGGGATAGCGCCGAGCTCCTACAATGAGCAGTTCTTC,CAISESGIAPSSYNEQFF
NA,NA,TRBJ2-7,TRBV20-1,TGCAGTGCTAGAGACGACGGCCGAGGCGAGCAGTACTTC,CSARDDGRGEQYF
NA,TRBD2,TRBJ2-1,TRBV20-1,TGCAGTGCTGCTAGCGGGACTGAGCAGTTCTTC,CSAASGTEQFF
few,NA,TRBJ2-5,TRBV7-2,TGTGCCAGCACCCAAAACCGAGGCGAGACCCAGTACTTC,CASTQNRGETQYF
few,NA,TRBJ2-2,TRBV10-3,TGTGCCATCAGTGCCTGGGCGGTGGGGAACACCGGGGAGCTGTTTTTT,CAISAWAVGNTGELFF